The source of this T cell receptor (beta chain) is a study of blood T cell repertoires in COVID-19. This table comes from immunoSEQ multiplex PCR, and its TCRdb copy is limited to in-frame clones, with some not included. The sample shows fewer than 250,000 clones, roughly 90% of them seen only once. The CDR3 sequence is 17 residues long. The trim removed 0 bases at V and 7 bases at J, leaving 11 bases unmatched. The germline gives CDR1 LGHNA, CDR2 YNFKEQ. The material sequenced was PBMCs or T cells enriched from blood (not recorded which). The sequence was collected from a woman aged 25 to 39 with acute COVID-19. This chain connects TRBV4-2 to TRBJ1-4, with 7 bases aligning to TRBD1. CDR3 DNA sequence: TGTGCCAGCAGCCAAGAAACCAGGGACAGCTATCTTGAAAAACTGTTTTTT. Residues: CASSQETRDSYLEKLFF.